Each of the 17 T cell receptor beta chains below was sequenced from the same sample in a study of T cell repertoires in cytomegalovirus infection. TCRdb independently ran MiXCR on the reads; one entry per CDR3 protein. This sample has almost 300,000 distinct CDR3 sequences, with around 9.6% found just once. The sample taken for sequencing was PBMCs. These receptors all come from a human donor in good health (CMV status not recorded). Some clones in this sample may be carry-over from other donors' samples.

This clonotype occurred many times. The V and J genes are TRBV7-9 and TRBJ2-1; D may be TRBD2 (5 bases). V gave up 5 bases and J gave up 8 bases, with 19 bases separating them. Germline lookup yields CDR1 SEHNR and CDR2 FQNEAQ (reference sequence). This CDR3 contains 15 residues. The CDR3 region is CASSPGGPFSDEQFF. The CDR3 region has the DNA TGTGCCAGCAGCCCCGGCGGTCCCTTTAGCGATGAGCAGTTCTTC.

On this clonotype: A much larger clone lies a single base off, so this may be a read error. The chain recombines TRBV28 with TRBJ2-3, with 7 bases fitting TRBD2. CDR3 length equals 13 residues. Germline lookup yields CDR1 MDHEN and CDR2 SYDVKM. For the CDR3, the DNA is TGTGCCAGCAGCCAAGCGACTAGCTCTACGCAGAATTTT. Its protein product is CASSQATSSTQNF. Full variable domain (rest looked up from reference TRBV28 and TRBJ2-3): DVKVTQSSRYLVKRTGEKVFLECVQDMDHENMFWYRQDPGLGLRLIYFSYDVKMKEKGDIPEGYSVSREKKERFSLILESASTNQTSMYLCASSQATSSTQNFGPGTRLTVL.

This clonotype was seen ten or more times. The chain couples TRBV28 to TRBJ1-1; 10 bases fit TRBD1. The ends lost 4 bases at V and 2 bases at J; junction bases unmatched: 4. The CDR3 is made up of 15 amino acids. Germline CDR1 is MDHEN and CDR2 is SYDVKM. The CDR3 DNA reads TGTGCCAGCAGTTGGACAGGGGGATTTAACACTGAAGCTTTCTTT. Translated: CASSWTGGFNTEAFF.

The table lists this clonotype with a few counts. The V and J genes are TRBV12-3 or TRBV12-4 and TRBJ2-2; D is uncertain. The ends were cut back, 8 bases at V and 6 bases at J, with 10 bases in the middle. The CDR3 sequence is 12 residues long. The CDR3 region has the DNA TGTGCCAGCGTTCCCCAACCCGGGGAGCTGTTTTTT. It yields the protein CASVPQPGELFF.

This clonotype was detected ten times or more. The chain couples TRBV28 to TRBJ1-5; tentative D call: TRBD1 (6 bases). Trimming took 8 bases from V and 2 from J, leaving 19 bases between them. The germline V gene has CDR1 MDHEN and CDR2 SYDVKM. There are 16 residues in the CDR3. The CDR3 region has the DNA TGTGCCAGCTCCCCCCTCAGGGGTCGGGGCAATCAGCCCCAGCATTTT. It is translated as CASSPLRGRGNQPQHF.

CDR3 in DNA: TGCAGCATACAGGGAAACGAGCAGTACTTC. Encoded protein: CSIQGNEQYF. The chain recombines TRBV20-1 with TRBJ2-7, with D maybe TRBD1 (6 bases). Germline CDR1 DFQATT, CDR2 SNEGSKA (reference sequence). CDR3 size: 10 residues.

This clonotype appeared many times. This rearrangement joins TRBV7-2 to TRBJ2-2; 8 bases agree with TRBD1. The CDR3 extends over 14 amino acids. V lost 5 bases to trimming and J lost 6 bases; unmatched junction nucleotides: 5. Germline assignment: CDR1 SGHTA and CDR2 FQGNSA. The CDR3, as DNA: TGTGCCAGCAGCCCGAGGACAGGGTCCGGGGAGCTGTTTTTT. This codes for CASSPRTGSGELFF.

This clonotype occurred a few times. This chain uses TRBV2 with TRBJ1-2; D gene uncertain. V was pared by 8 bases and J by 9 bases, with 10 bases between. The germline CDR1 and CDR2 sequences are SNHLY and FYNNEI. The CDR3 is 10 amino acids. The CDR3 DNA reads as TGTGCCAGCGGGGAGAGGAGCTACACCTTC. This encodes CASGERSYTF.

At least ten counts were recorded for this clonotype. The V call is TRBV12-3 or TRBV12-4, the J call TRBJ1-2, with a tentative D call TRBD1 (5 bases). The CDR3 runs to 14 residues. V was clipped by 6 bases and J by 3 bases, with 14 bases between them. The chain's CDR3 is CASRFRWDYYGYTF. The DNA of the CDR3 is TGTGCCAGCAGATTCCGATGGGACTACTATGGCTACACCTTC.

This clonotype appeared many times. This rearrangement joins TRBV29-1 to TRBJ2-2; either TRBD1 or TRBD2 may fit D (5 bases each). CDR1 and CDR2 from the germline V gene are SQVTM and ANQGSEA. This CDR3 contains 15 residues. V lost 1 base and J 1 base, leaving 10 bases between the germline ends. The CDR3, as DNA: TGCAGCGTTGAAGTACGAGGGGTGAACACCGGGGAGCTGTTTTTT. Encoded protein: CSVEVRGVNTGELFF.

The chain combines TRBV20-1 with TRBJ2-1, with 7 bases fitting TRBD1. Looked up from germline, CDR1 is DFQATT and CDR2 is SNEGSKA (reference sequence). The CDR3 is 14 amino acids. V trimming: 1 base; J trimming: 3 bases; junction bases outside the gene matches: 3. CDR3 DNA sequence: TGCAGTGCTAGAGCCGGGACAGTCTACAATGAGCAGTTCTTC. This gives the protein CSARAGTVYNEQFF.

The gene calls are TRBV11-3 and TRBJ2-7, with a weak D call TRBD2 (5 bases). In germline, CDR1 is SGHNT, CDR2 YENEEA. V lost 0 bases to trimming and J lost 5 bases, with 8 bases between them. The CDR3 is 13 amino acids. This CDR3 reads CASSLDGVDEQYF. The CDR3 DNA reads as TGTGCCAGCAGCTTAGACGGGGTAGACGAGCAGTACTTC.

This clonotype appeared a few times. The rearrangement uses TRBV19 and TRBJ1-2, with D possibly being TRBD1 (6 bases). CDR3 length: 13 residues. Trimming took off 5 bases at V and 4 bases at J, with 11 bases between the two ends. CDR1 and CDR2 (germline): LNHDA, SQIVND (reference sequence). CDR3 nucleotide sequence: TGTGCCAGTAGTGCCGGACAGCTCTATGGCTACACCTTC. It encodes CASSAGQLYGYTF. The full variable domain, in which reference TRBV19 and TRBJ1-2 provide the parts outside the CDR3, is DGGITQSPKYLFRKEGQNVTLSCEQNLNHDAMYWYRQDPGQGLRLIYYSQIVNDFQKGDIAEGYSVSREKKESFPLTVTSAQKNPTAFYLCASSAGQLYGYTFGSGTRLTVV.

This clonotype was detected ten times or more. The gene calls are TRBV29-1 and TRBJ2-5; 7 bases line up with TRBD1. Germline assignment: CDR1 SQVTM and CDR2 ANQGSEA. The CDR3 is 13 amino acids. V shed 5 bases, J shed 1 base, and the junction held 4 bases outside the gene matches. Here the CDR3 DNA reads TGCAGCGTTAGGGGGCGGTCCCAAGAGACCCAGTACTTC. Its translation is CSVRGRSQETQYF.

This clonotype appeared many times. The chain combines TRBV9 with TRBJ2-2; maybe TRBD2 (6 bases). From germline, CDR1 is SGDLS and CDR2 YYNGEE. This CDR3 contains 12 residues. Trimming stripped 6 bases from V and 6 bases from J, with 9 bases between. CDR3 in DNA: TGTGCCAGCAATTGGGGGGCCGGGGAGCTGTTTTTT. Amino acid sequence: CASNWGAGELFF.

This clonotype showed up many times. The chain employs TRBV7-2 and TRBJ2-3; 9 positions agree with TRBD1. Germline V gives CDR1 SGHTA, CDR2 FQGNSA. Trimming at V came to 5 bases and at J to 4 bases, leaving 7 bases not matched to a gene. This CDR3 spans 15 amino acids. CDR3 loop: CASSPPGQGADTQYF. Here the CDR3 DNA reads TGTGCCAGCAGCCCGCCGGGACAGGGCGCAGATACGCAGTATTTT.

The table lists this clonotype with many counts. The gene calls are TRBV19 and TRBJ2-3; the D gene is possibly TRBD2 (5 bases). Germline CDR1 and CDR2: LNHDA and SQIVND (reference sequence). CDR3 length: 18 amino acids. The V end lost 1 base, the J end lost 3 bases, and 20 bases lay between the germline ends. CDR3 in DNA: TGTGCCAGTAGTATAGCCACCCCCCGGGGTGAGGGAACAGATACGCAGTATTTT. Protein product: CASSIATPRGEGTDTQYF.